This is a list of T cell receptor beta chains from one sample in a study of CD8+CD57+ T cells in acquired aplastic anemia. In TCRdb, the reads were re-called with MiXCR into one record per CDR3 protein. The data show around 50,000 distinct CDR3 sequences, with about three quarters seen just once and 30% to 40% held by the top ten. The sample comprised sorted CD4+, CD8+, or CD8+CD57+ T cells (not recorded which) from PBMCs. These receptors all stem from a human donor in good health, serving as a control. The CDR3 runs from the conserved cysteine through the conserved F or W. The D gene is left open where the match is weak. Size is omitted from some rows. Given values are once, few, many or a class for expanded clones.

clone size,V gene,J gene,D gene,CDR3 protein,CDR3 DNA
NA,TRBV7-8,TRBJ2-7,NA,CASPQDSYERYF,TGTGCCAGCCCACAAGACAGCTACGAGCGGTACTTC
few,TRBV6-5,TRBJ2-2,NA,CASSFSVSTGELFF,TGTGCCAGCAGTTTTAGCGTAAGCACCGGGGAGCTGTTTTTT
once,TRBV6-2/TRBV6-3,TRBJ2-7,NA,CASSVRDASYEQYF,TGTGCCAGCAGTGTTCGGGACGCCTCCTACGAGCAGTACTTC
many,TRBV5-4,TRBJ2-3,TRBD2,CASSLGLAGVGDTQYF,TGTGCCAGCAGCCTGGGACTAGCGGGAGTGGGAGATACGCAGTATTTT
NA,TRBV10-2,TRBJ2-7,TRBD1,CASSSPSGTADYEQHF,TGTGCCAGCAGCTCCCCCTCCGGGACAGCCGACTACGAGCAGCACTTC
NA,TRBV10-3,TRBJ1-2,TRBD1,CAITGAGQTSSNYGYTF,TGTGCCATCACTGGCGCGGGACAGACCTCCTCTAACTATGGCTACACCTTC
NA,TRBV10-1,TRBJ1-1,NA,CASSAGQGIAEAFF,TGCGCCAGCAGTGCGGGGCAGGGAATCGCTGAAGCTTTCTTT
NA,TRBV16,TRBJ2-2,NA,CASSQNGRELFF,TGTGCCAGCAGCCAAAACGGGCGGGAGCTGTTTTTT
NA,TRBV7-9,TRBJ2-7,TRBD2,CASSPSGGTTYEQYF,TGTGCCAGCAGCCCAAGCGGGGGGACAACCTACGAGCAGTACTTC
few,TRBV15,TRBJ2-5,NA,CATSDRQGWGTQYF,TGTGCCACCAGTGATCGTCAGGGTTGGGGGACCCAGTACTTC
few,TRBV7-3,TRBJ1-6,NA,CASSPGRGSGSPLHF,TGTGCCAGCAGTCCGGGGCGGGGATCAGGCTCACCCCTCCACTTT
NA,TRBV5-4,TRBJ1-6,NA,CASTLGHGSNSPLHF,TGTGCCAGCACCCTTGGCCATGGCAGTAATTCACCCCTCCACTTT